Listed here are 2 T cell receptor beta chains from one sample, sequenced in a study of blood T cells in healthy people across ages. It was with a sample-barcoded 5' primer and a J-beta primer mix that a second PCR of about 7 to 12 cycles was run. TCRdb analysed the 5' RACE reads with MiXCR anew, one entry per CDR3 protein. The sample contains about 1 million distinct CDR3 sequences, 35% to 50% of which appear only once. The sample was blood. These receptors all stem from a woman aged 60-75 years in good health.

The rearrangement joins TRBV9 to TRBJ2-5; weak D call: TRBD2 (6 bases). The J call may not be correct, given that the DNA end is closer to TRBJ2-7. The CDR3 is 14 residues long. The germline V gene encodes CDR1 SGDLS and CDR2 YYNGEE. In DNA form, the CDR3 reads TGTGCCAGCAGCAAGGACTACGTTAGACACGAGCAGTACTTC. Translating it yields CASSKDYVRHEQYF.

This chain joins TRBV3-1 and TRBJ2-1, with D unclear. CDR1 LGHDT and CDR2 YNNKEL come from the germline V gene (reference sequence). Trimming took 1 base from V and 11 from J, leaving 15 bases between them. This CDR3 spans 14 amino acids. CDR3 residues: CASSQADFGQQQFF. The CDR3 coding sequence is TGTGCCAGCAGCCAAGCGGATTTTGGGCAGCAGCAGTTCTTC.